The 27 T cell receptor beta chains below all came from one sample that was sequenced in a study of blood T cell repertoires in COVID-19. Assay: immunoSEQ multiplex PCR; the TCRdb copy retains only in-frame clones and omits some. This sample carries approximately 110,000 clones, around nine tenths of them seen once, and the ten largest clones take 4.5%. Sequenced input: peripheral blood. The receptors come from a man aged 40-50 years with acute or convalescent COVID-19.

The rearrangement uses TRBV29-1 and TRBJ1-1; possibly TRBD1 for D (6 bases). Trimming removed 1 base at V and 1 base at J, with 7 bases between. Germline V gene lookup returns CDR1 SQVTM and CDR2 ANQGSEA. CDR3 size: 13 residues. CDR3 sequence: CSVEGQANTEAFF. The CDR3 DNA is TGCAGCGTTGAAGGACAGGCGAACACTGAAGCTTTCTTT.

V gene TRBV5-1 combines with J gene TRBJ2-7; 9 bases fit TRBD1. The CDR3 spans 16 residues. Germline V gene sequence: CDR1 SGHRS, CDR2 YFSETQ. After removal of 3 bases from V and 6 bases from J, the junction contained 13 bases not matched to a gene. CDR3: CASSYPRDRAPGEQYF. CDR3 DNA: TGCGCCAGCAGCTACCCGCGGGACAGGGCCCCCGGCGAGCAGTACTTC.

The chain is built from TRBV7-3 and TRBJ2-5; D might be TRBD1 (6 bases). The germline gives CDR1 SGHTA, CDR2 FQGTGA. The CDR3 loop spans 13 amino acids. V was pared by 5 bases and J by 1 base, with 8 bases between. The CDR3 DNA is TGTGCCAGCAGCCGAGGGGGCCAAGAGACCCAGTACTTC. It yields the protein CASSRGGQETQYF.

This chain links TRBV30 with TRBJ2-2, with 9 bases that match TRBD2. The CDR3 is made up of 15 amino acids. Germline assignment: CDR1 GTSNPN and CDR2 SVGIG (reference sequence). The ends lost 4 bases at V and 1 base at J; junction bases unmatched: 4. The CDR3: CAWIRSGRNTGELFF. CDR3 nucleotides: TGTGCCTGGATCCGTAGCGGGAGGAACACCGGGGAGCTGTTTTTT.

This clone was seen once. The genes are TRBV19 and TRBJ2-7; 9 bases agree with TRBD1. Per the germline V gene, CDR1 is LNHDA and CDR2 is SQIVND (reference sequence). The CDR3 sequence is 16 residues long. V trimming: 10 bases; J trimming: 1 base; junction bases outside the gene matches: 14. The CDR3: CATRDRARTGSYEQYF. The CDR3 coding sequence is TGTGCCACCCGGGACAGGGCAAGGACGGGGTCCTACGAGCAGTACTTC.

The chain has TRBV27 and TRBJ2-7, with 10 nucleotides matching TRBD2. Trimming took 7 bases from V and 2 from J; bases not matched to a gene: 8. The CDR3 has 15 residues. The germline gives CDR1 MNHEY, CDR2 SMNVEV (reference sequence). CDR3 amino acids: CASKASGRATYEQYF. The CDR3 DNA reads TGTGCCAGCAAAGCCAGCGGGAGGGCCACCTACGAGCAGTACTTC.

V and J are TRBV6-6 and TRBJ1-3; D unresolved. The CDR3 loop spans 15 amino acids. Germline V lookup: CDR1 MNHNY, CDR2 SVGAGI (reference sequence). Trimming cost V 4 bases and J 3 bases, with 13 bases left between them. The CDR3 DNA reads as TGTGCCAGCAGTTCCGTCCTGCAGTATGGAAACACCATATATTTT. Encoded protein: CASSSVLQYGNTIYF.

The CDR3 nucleotides read TGTGCCTGGAGTGTACGGGGACTTTTGAACACTGAAGCTTTCTTT. Amino acid sequence: CAWSVRGLLNTEAFF. The chain recombines TRBV30 with TRBJ1-1; the D gene is possibly TRBD1 (5 bases). Germline V gene lookup returns CDR1 GTSNPN and CDR2 SVGIG (reference sequence). V lost 0 bases to trimming and J lost 0 bases, with 11 bases between them. The CDR3 has 15 residues.

This clone appeared once. Other DNA sequences in the sample encode the same CDR3. The rearrangement uses TRBV11-3 and TRBJ1-1; no clear D. Germline V gives CDR1 SGHNT, CDR2 YENEEA. CDR3 size: 13 residues. V was pared by 0 bases and J by 1 base, with 3 bases between. The DNA of the CDR3 is TGTGCCAGCAGCTTAGACAGGAACACTGAAGCTTTCTTT. This encodes CASSLDRNTEAFF.

The chain couples TRBV11-1 to TRBJ1-5, with 8 bases identical to TRBD1. The V segment lost 9 bases and the J segment 5 bases; nucleotides outside the gene matches: 12. The germline V gene has CDR1 SGHAT and CDR2 FQDESV (reference sequence). The CDR3 covers 15 residues. The CDR3 protein is CARITRGRFDQPQHF. For the CDR3, the DNA is TGTGCCAGAATTACCAGGGGGCGCTTTGATCAGCCCCAGCATTTT.

The rearrangement links TRBV5-1 to TRBJ2-1; 10 bases fit TRBD1. The CDR3 has 15 residues. The germline V gene has CDR1 SGHRS and CDR2 YFSETQ. Losses at the gene ends were 4 bases for V and 3 bases for J; bases not matched to a gene: 4. The CDR3 spells CASSIRDRGYNEQFF. The CDR3 region has the DNA TGCGCCAGCAGCATCCGGGACAGGGGCTACAATGAGCAGTTCTTC.

This chain uses TRBV18 with TRBJ1-3; D is unresolved. V lost 8 bases, J lost 0 bases, and 17 bases lay in between. The CDR3 runs 16 residues. Germline assignment: CDR1 KGHSH and CDR2 LQKENI. CDR3 in amino acids: CASAQGRPRSGNTIYF. In DNA form, the CDR3 reads TGTGCCAGCGCCCAAGGGAGGCCCCGCTCTGGAAACACCATATATTTT.

V gene TRBV5-8 combines with J gene TRBJ1-5, with 7 bases aligning to TRBD1. V trimming: 4 bases; J trimming: 3 bases; junction bases outside the gene matches: 10. Germline V gene data show CDR1 as SGHTS and CDR2 as YDEGEE. The CDR3 is 16 amino acids. CDR3 protein: CASSTGHRGSNQPQHF. The DNA of the CDR3 is TGTGCCAGCAGCACCGGACACAGGGGTTCCAATCAGCCCCAGCATTTT.

This chain links TRBV4-2 with TRBJ1-2; D may be TRBD1 (6 bases). Germline assignment: CDR1 LGHNA and CDR2 YNFKEQ. The CDR3 is 14 amino acids. Trimming left V 0 bases short and J 6 bases short, with 11 bases between. The CDR3 spells CASSQDRGEDGYTF. For the CDR3, the DNA is TGTGCCAGCAGCCAAGACAGGGGTGAAGATGGCTACACCTTC.

This clone was detected only a few times. V usage is TRBV2 and J usage is TRBJ2-1; a weak D match, TRBD2 (6 bases). The CDR3 is made up of 14 amino acids. Germline lookup yields CDR1 SNHLY and CDR2 FYNNEI. V gave up 3 bases and J gave up 5 bases, with 11 bases separating them. The CDR3 DNA is TGTGCCAGCAGTGAGGTTCTAGCGCACAATGAGCAGTTCTTC. This sequence encodes CASSEVLAHNEQFF.

The gene calls are TRBV29-1 and TRBJ2-1, with TRBD2 as a possible D gene (6 bases). The CDR3 has 9 residues. Germline V gives CDR1 SQVTM, CDR2 ANQGSEA. V gave up 1 base and J gave up 14 bases, with 6 bases separating them. The CDR3 here is CSVEGGEFF. The CDR3 nucleotides read TGCAGCGTTGAAGGGGGGGAGTTCTTC.

V is TRBV6-5 and J is TRBJ1-3; 9 nucleotides agree with TRBD1. The germline gives CDR1 MNHEY, CDR2 SVGAGI. The length of the CDR3 is 15 residues. The junction had 2 bases not matched to a gene; V was cut back by 2 bases and J by 3 bases. In DNA form, the CDR3 reads TGTGCCAGCAGTTACGGGACAGGGTATGGAAACACCATATATTTT. Translating gives CASSYGTGYGNTIYF.

This chain connects TRBV18 to TRBJ1-2; no definite D call. V lost 0 bases, J lost 6 bases, and 14 bases lay in between. Germline CDR1 reads KGHSH; CDR2 reads LQKENI. This CDR3 spans 15 amino acids. The CDR3 DNA is TGTGCCAGCTCACCACCGGACGGGGAGGTACATGGCTACACCTTC. As protein: CASSPPDGEVHGYTF.

This rearrangement joins TRBV9 to TRBJ1-1, with D possibly being TRBD1 (5 bases). V was shortened by 0 bases and J by 10 bases, with 13 bases between the two germline ends. Per germline, CDR1 SGDLS and CDR2 YYNGEE. The CDR3 has 13 amino acids. The CDR3: CASSVGSGQGAFF. The CDR3 nucleotides are TGTGCCAGCAGCGTAGGGTCCGGACAAGGAGCTTTCTTT.

This chain joins TRBV6-1 and TRBJ2-3; 8 bases match TRBD2. Germline loops: CDR1 MNHNS, CDR2 SASEGT. V dropped 1 base and J dropped 0; count of bases not matched to a gene: 12. CDR3 size: 19 residues. This chain's CDR3 is CASSEDFRASGPSTDTQYF. The DNA for the CDR3 is TGTGCCAGCAGTGAAGATTTTAGGGCTAGCGGGCCTAGCACAGATACGCAGTATTTT.

The chain recombines TRBV30 with TRBJ1-4; D not certain. V dropped 1 base and J dropped 8 bases, with 11 bases sitting between them. From germline, CDR1 is GTSNPN and CDR2 SVGIG (reference sequence). This CDR3 region has 13 residues. The CDR3 region is CAWSGDGSEKLFF. The CDR3 DNA is TGTGCCTGGAGTGGCGATGGTTCCGAAAAACTGTTTTTT.

V usage is TRBV7-2 and J usage is TRBJ2-7, with 13 positions matching TRBD2. The germline V gene has CDR1 SGHTA and CDR2 FQGNSA. The CDR3 loop spans 13 amino acids. The ends lost 3 bases at V and 7 bases at J; junction bases unmatched: 0. This chain's CDR3 is CASSLGLAGEQYF. CDR3 sequence (DNA): TGTGCCAGCAGCTTGGGACTAGCGGGAGAGCAGTACTTC.

The rearrangement joins TRBV10-1 to TRBJ2-1; 8 bases match TRBD2. Germline loops: CDR1 WNHNN, CDR2 SYGVQD (reference sequence). Trimming cost V 7 bases and J 8 bases; bases outside gene matches: 4. The CDR3 totals 12 residues. CDR3 bases: TGCGCCAGCACCGACGGGGGGGATGAGCAGTTCTTC. Its translation: CASTDGGDEQFF.

This sequence joins TRBV4-2 and TRBJ2-7, with 10 nucleotides matching TRBD2. Per the germline V gene, CDR1 is LGHNA and CDR2 is YNFKEQ. The CDR3 is 15 amino acids. Losses at the gene ends were 0 bases for V and 1 base for J; bases not matched to a gene: 0. CDR3 region: CASSQETSGSYEQYF. Written as DNA, the CDR3 is TGTGCCAGCAGCCAAGAGACTAGCGGGTCCTACGAGCAGTACTTC.

The V gene is TRBV9, the J gene TRBJ1-5; the D gene is possibly TRBD1 (5 bases). In germline, CDR1 is SGDLS, CDR2 YYNGEE. V dropped 0 bases and J dropped 3 bases, with 10 bases sitting between them. CDR3 size: 15 residues. The CDR3 DNA is TGTGCCAGCAGCGTAGGAGGGACTATCAATCAGCCCCAGCATTTT. Protein: CASSVGGTINQPQHF.

V usage is TRBV14 and J usage is TRBJ1-2, with TRBD1 matching over 8 bases. With 4 bases clipped from V and 5 bases from J, the junction kept 9 bases outside the gene matches. This CDR3 has 15 residues. In germline, CDR1 is SGHDN, CDR2 FVKESK. The CDR3 nucleotides are TGTGCCAGCAGCCCCGGACAGGGCATACGGTATGGCTACACCTTC. Its translation: CASSPGQGIRYGYTF.

V is TRBV4-3 and J is TRBJ2-3, with D perhaps matching TRBD2 (7 bases). Trimming removed 0 bases at V and 4 bases at J, with 20 bases between. The CDR3 sequence is 18 residues long. From germline, CDR1 is LGHNA and CDR2 YSLEER. The CDR3 loop reads CASSQDLLGGALADTQYF. The CDR3 DNA reads TGCGCCAGCAGCCAAGACCTACTAGGGGGGGCTCTGGCAGATACGCAGTATTTT.